A selection of T cell receptor beta chains follows, all from one sample in a study of ipilimumab plus nivolumab after autologous stem cell transplantation. Sequenced by immunoSEQ multiplex PCR; TCRdb stores in-frame clones only, minus some. Of around 84,000 clones listed, 83% are singletons. The specimen comprised PBMCs, sampled in a trial of ipilimumab plus nivolumab as post-transplant consolidation. These receptors all stem from a male donor with diffuse large B-cell lymphoma. The CDR3 runs from the conserved cysteine through the conserved F or W. The D gene is left open where the match is weak. For some rows the clone size is stated as once, few or many, or as a class when expanded; others skip it.

v_call	j_call	clone_size	d_call	cdr3_aa	cdr3_nt
TRBV18	TRBJ2-3	NA	NA	CASSPIAGTDTQYF	TGTGCCAGCTCACCCATTGCTGGAACAGATACGCAGTATTTT
TRBV6-1	TRBJ1-2	NA	TRBD1	CASSEARQGAYGYTF	TGTGCCAGCAGTGAAGCCCGACAGGGGGCCTATGGCTACACCTTC
TRBV19	TRBJ1-5	NA	NA	CASSIGGGTNQPQHF	TGTGCCAGTAGTATAGGCGGGGGAACCAATCAGCCCCAGCATTTT
TRBV5-8	TRBJ1-1	once	NA	CASTKTRNTEAFF	TGTGCCAGCACCAAAACACGGAACACTGAAGCTTTCTTT
TRBV19	TRBJ2-1	NA	NA	CASSPLGWGQFF	TGTGCCAGTAGTCCACTGGGTTGGGGGCAGTTCTTC
TRBV6-6	TRBJ2-7	NA	NA	CASSPVCEQYF	TGTGCCAGCAGCCCGGTCTGCGAGCAGTACTTC
TRBV5-6	TRBJ2-1	once	NA	CASTVLSSPVYNEQFF	TGTGCCAGCACCGTACTGAGTAGCCCCGTCTACAATGAGCAGTTCTTC
TRBV12-5	TRBJ2-1	NA	TRBD2	CASGTSGAYNEQFF	TGTGCTAGTGGTACGAGCGGGGCTTACAATGAGCAGTTCTTC
TRBV2	TRBJ1-5	NA	NA	CASGGNRNQPQHF	TGTGCCAGCGGCGGGAATCGGAATCAGCCCCAGCATTTT
TRBV4-1	TRBJ1-1	NA	NA	CASSQGPQKNTEAFF	TGCGCCAGCAGCCAAGGGCCCCAGAAGAACACTGAAGCTTTCTTT
TRBV9	TRBJ2-4	few	TRBD1	CASSVSPGPGQIAKNIQYF	TGTGCCAGCAGCGTTTCCCCAGGACCGGGACAGATAGCCAAAAACATTCAGTACTTC
TRBV5-1	TRBJ2-3	NA	TRBD1	CASSPTGKGQGTQYF	TGCGCCAGCAGCCCGACAGGGAAAGGGCAGGGTACGCAGTATTTT
TRBV11-2	TRBJ2-3	NA	NA	CASSLNMDTQYF	TGTGCCAGCAGCTTGAATATGGATACGCAGTATTTT
TRBV18	TRBJ1-5	NA	TRBD1	CASSPDRGVSPQHF	TGTGCCAGCTCACCGGACAGGGGTGTTTCGCCCCAGCATTTT
TRBV11-2	TRBJ2-5	NA	NA	CASSSTLGVYQETQYF	TGTGCCAGCAGCTCCACCTTGGGGGTGTACCAAGAGACCCAGTACTTC
TRBV5-1	TRBJ2-5	once	TRBD1	CASSPTGEIQETQYF	TGCGCCAGCAGCCCGACAGGGGAGATTCAAGAGACCCAGTACTTC
TRBV5-6	TRBJ2-5	NA	TRBD1	CASSPSTGGQETQYF	TGTGCCAGCAGCCCGTCGACAGGGGGCCAAGAGACCCAGTACTTC
TRBV7-8	TRBJ1-5	NA	TRBD1	CASSFRDRDNQPQHF	TGTGCCAGCAGCTTCCGGGACAGGGACAATCAGCCCCAGCATTTT
TRBV28	TRBJ1-5	NA	TRBD1	CASSLQQGGQPQHF	TGTGCCAGCAGCCTCCAACAGGGGGGTCAGCCCCAGCATTTT
TRBV6-1	TRBJ2-2	NA	NA	CASPRGFVTGELFF	TGTGCCAGCCCCCGGGGTTTCGTCACCGGGGAGCTGTTTTTT
TRBV10-3	TRBJ2-7	NA	NA	CAIKGPETYEQYF	TGTGCCATCAAAGGCCCCGAAACCTACGAGCAGTACTTC
TRBV7-2	TRBJ2-3	NA	NA	CASSFRGLSTDTQYF	TGTGCCAGCAGCTTTCGCGGCTTAAGCACAGATACGCAGTATTTT
TRBV27	TRBJ2-2	NA	TRBD2	CASSPRGGGAASGELFF	TGTGCCAGCAGTCCGAGGGGCGGGGGGGCGGCATCCGGGGAGCTGTTTTTT
TRBV11-1	TRBJ1-1	few	NA	CASRPDSINTEAFF	TGTGCCAGCAGGCCCGACAGCATTAACACTGAAGCTTTCTTT
TRBV5-1	TRBJ2-3	NA	NA	CASSLGDTDTQYF	TGCGCCAGCAGCCTGGGGGACACAGATACGCAGTATTTT
TRBV6-6	TRBJ2-6	NA	NA	CASTGRGSGANVLTF	TGTGCCAGCACCGGCCGGGGCTCTGGGGCCAACGTCCTGACTTTC
TRBV30	TRBJ1-2	NA	NA	CASRGGLDGYTF	TGTGCCTCTCGGGGGGGGTTGGATGGCTACACCTTC
TRBV7-2	TRBJ2-3	NA	NA	CASSPWRGTDTQYF	TGTGCCAGCAGCCCCTGGAGGGGCACAGATACGCAGTATTTT
TRBV9	TRBJ2-1	NA	TRBD2	CASSEGLASYNEQFF	TGTGCCAGCAGCGAGGGACTAGCTTCCTACAATGAGCAGTTCTTC
TRBV4-1	TRBJ1-3	NA	TRBD1	CASSQEDRRFGNTIYF	TGCGCCAGCAGCCAAGAGGACAGGAGGTTTGGAAACACCATATATTTT
TRBV25-1	TRBJ1-2	NA	NA	CASSELGATYGYTF	TGTGCCAGCAGTGAATTAGGAGCCACTTATGGCTACACCTTC
TRBV5-8	TRBJ1-1	NA	NA	CASSQVRGFREAFF	TGTGCCAGCAGCCAAGTCAGGGGTTTTAGGGAAGCTTTCTTT
TRBV5-1	TRBJ1-1	NA	NA	CASSSGEGSPEAFF	TGCGCCAGCAGCTCCGGAGAGGGTTCCCCTGAAGCTTTCTTT
TRBV4-3	TRBJ2-3	NA	TRBD1	CASSPQGMDTDTQYF	TGCGCCAGCAGCCCACAGGGGATGGACACAGATACGCAGTATTTT
TRBV7-2	TRBJ1-6	NA	NA	CASSRTKTNSPLHF	TGTGCCAGCAGCCGCACCAAAACTAATTCACCCCTCCACTTT
TRBV5-6	TRBJ2-7	NA	NA	CASSLVMGQMGAIYEQYF	TGTGCCAGCAGCTTGGTGATGGGCCAGATGGGGGCGATCTACGAGCAGTACTTC
TRBV2	TRBJ2-1	NA	TRBD1	CASRGGTGSDEQFF	TGTGCCAGCAGGGGGGGGACAGGGTCCGATGAGCAGTTCTTC
TRBV11-2	TRBJ1-2	NA	NA	CASSPFAGTSLYGYTF	TGTGCCAGCAGCCCTTTTGCAGGGACCTCCTTATATGGCTACACCTTC
TRBV5-1	TRBJ2-6	NA	NA	CASNPIGGANVLTF	TGCGCCAGCAATCCGATCGGTGGGGCCAACGTCCTGACTTTC
TRBV6-5	TRBJ1-1	NA	TRBD1	CATYQQGSTEAFF	TGTGCCACCTATCAACAGGGGAGCACTGAAGCTTTCTTT
TRBV27	TRBJ2-3	NA	TRBD1	CASSKDRGGADTQYF	TGTGCCAGCAGTAAAGACAGGGGGGGGGCAGATACGCAGTATTTT
TRBV7-2	TRBJ1-2	NA	TRBD1	CASSIATGGYGYTF	TGTGCCAGCAGCATAGCGACAGGGGGGTATGGCTACACCTTC
TRBV6-5	TRBJ1-5	NA	NA	CASSRTLSNQPQHF	TGTGCCAGCAGCCGGACTCTAAGCAATCAGCCCCAGCATTTT
TRBV19	TRBJ2-7	NA	TRBD2	CASSAAGGLYEQYF	TGTGCCAGTAGTGCGGCGGGGGGCTTATACGAGCAGTACTTC